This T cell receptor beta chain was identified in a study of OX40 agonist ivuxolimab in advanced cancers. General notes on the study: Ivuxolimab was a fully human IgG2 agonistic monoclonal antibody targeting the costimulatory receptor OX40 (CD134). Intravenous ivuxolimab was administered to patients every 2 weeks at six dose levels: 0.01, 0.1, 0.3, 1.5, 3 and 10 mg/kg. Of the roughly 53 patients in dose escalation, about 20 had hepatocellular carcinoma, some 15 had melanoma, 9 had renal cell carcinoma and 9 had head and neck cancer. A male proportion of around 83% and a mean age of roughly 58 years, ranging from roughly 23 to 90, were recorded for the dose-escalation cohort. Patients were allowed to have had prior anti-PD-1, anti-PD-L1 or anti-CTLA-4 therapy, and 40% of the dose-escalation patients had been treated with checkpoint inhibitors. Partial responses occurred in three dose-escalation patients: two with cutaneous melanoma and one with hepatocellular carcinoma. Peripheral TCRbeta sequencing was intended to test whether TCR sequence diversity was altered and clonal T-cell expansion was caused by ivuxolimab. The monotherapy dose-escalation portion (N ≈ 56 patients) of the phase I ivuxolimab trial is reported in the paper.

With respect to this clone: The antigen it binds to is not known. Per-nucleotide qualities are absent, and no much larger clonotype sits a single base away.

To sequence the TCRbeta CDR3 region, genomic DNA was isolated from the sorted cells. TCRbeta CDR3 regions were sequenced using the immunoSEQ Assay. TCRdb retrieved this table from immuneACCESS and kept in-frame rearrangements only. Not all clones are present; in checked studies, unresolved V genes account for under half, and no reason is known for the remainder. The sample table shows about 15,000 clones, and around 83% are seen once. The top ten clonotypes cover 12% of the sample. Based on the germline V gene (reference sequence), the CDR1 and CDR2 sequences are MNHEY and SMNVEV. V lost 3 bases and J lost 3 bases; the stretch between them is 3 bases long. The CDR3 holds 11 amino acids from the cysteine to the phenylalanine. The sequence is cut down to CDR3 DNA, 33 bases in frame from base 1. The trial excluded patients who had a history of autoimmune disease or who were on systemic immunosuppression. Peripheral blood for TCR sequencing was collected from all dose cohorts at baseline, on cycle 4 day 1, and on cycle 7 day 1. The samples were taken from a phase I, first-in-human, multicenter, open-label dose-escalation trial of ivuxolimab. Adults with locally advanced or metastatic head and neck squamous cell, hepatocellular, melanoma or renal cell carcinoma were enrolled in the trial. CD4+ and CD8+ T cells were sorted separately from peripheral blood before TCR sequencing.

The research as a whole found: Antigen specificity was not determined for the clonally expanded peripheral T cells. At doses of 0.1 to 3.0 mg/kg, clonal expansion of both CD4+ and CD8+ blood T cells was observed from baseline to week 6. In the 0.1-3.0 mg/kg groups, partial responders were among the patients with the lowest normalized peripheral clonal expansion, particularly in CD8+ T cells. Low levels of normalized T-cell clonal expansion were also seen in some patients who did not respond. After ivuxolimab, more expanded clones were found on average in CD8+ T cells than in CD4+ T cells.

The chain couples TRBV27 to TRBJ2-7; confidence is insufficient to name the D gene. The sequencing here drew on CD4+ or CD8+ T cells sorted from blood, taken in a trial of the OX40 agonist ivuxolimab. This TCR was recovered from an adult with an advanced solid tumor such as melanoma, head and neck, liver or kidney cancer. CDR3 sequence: CASSFNYEQYF. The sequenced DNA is TGTGCCAGCAGTTTCAACTACGAGCAGTACTTC.